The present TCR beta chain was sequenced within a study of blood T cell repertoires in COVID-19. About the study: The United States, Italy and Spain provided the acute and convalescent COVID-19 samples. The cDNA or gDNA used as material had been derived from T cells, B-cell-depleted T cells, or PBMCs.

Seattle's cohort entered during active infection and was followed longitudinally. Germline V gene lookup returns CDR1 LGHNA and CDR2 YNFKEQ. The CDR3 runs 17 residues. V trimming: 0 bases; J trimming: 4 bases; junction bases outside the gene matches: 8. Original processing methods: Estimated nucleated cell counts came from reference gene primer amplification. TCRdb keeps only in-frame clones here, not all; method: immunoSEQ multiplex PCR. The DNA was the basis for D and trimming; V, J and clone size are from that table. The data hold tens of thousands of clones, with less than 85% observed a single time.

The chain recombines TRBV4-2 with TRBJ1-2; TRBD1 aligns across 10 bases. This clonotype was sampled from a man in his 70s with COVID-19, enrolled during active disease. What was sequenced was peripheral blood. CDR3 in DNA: TGTGCCAGCAGCCAAGAAGGAGGAGGACAGGGGGTCTATGGCTACACCTTC. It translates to CASSQEGGGQGVYGYTF.